The T cell receptor (beta chain) under discussion was sequenced for a study of cytomegalovirus exposure and HLA in healthy donors. Across the study: Around 80 million unique TCR sequences came from HLA-typed donors in an early release. Of roughly 400 genotyped donors, about 80% clustered with self-reported Caucasian donors. Study results and caveats: Links to common viral pathogens appeared, in a later analysis, for several of the most significant clusters.

About this clone itself: Its specificity is not known.

The primer mix had 60 Vbeta and 13 Jbeta primers. The table came from immunoSEQ multiplex PCR; TCRdb's copy has only in-frame clones and leaves some out. Here the sample spans roughly 100,000 clones, roughly 66% being singletons. The clonotype was recovered from a woman in her 50s in good health and CMV-seronegative. The specimen was PBMCs.

CDR3 in DNA: TGTGCCAGCAGCTTAGAAGGCAGGAGGAGCGAGCAGTACTTC. Translated, it gives CASSLEGRRSEQYF. The genes are TRBV7-9 and TRBJ2-7; a weak D match, TRBD2 (5 bases). Trimming took 1 base from V and 6 from J, leaving 13 bases between them. CDR3 size: 14 residues. The germline gives CDR1 SEHNR, CDR2 FQNEAQ (reference sequence). The whole variable domain, filled in from reference TRBV7-9 and TRBJ2-7, reads DTGVSQNPRHKITKRGQNVTFRCDPISEHNRLYWYRQTLGQGPEFLTYFQNEAQLEKSRLLSDRFSAERPKGSFSTLEIQRTEQGDSAMYLCASSLEGRRSEQYFGPGTRLTVT.